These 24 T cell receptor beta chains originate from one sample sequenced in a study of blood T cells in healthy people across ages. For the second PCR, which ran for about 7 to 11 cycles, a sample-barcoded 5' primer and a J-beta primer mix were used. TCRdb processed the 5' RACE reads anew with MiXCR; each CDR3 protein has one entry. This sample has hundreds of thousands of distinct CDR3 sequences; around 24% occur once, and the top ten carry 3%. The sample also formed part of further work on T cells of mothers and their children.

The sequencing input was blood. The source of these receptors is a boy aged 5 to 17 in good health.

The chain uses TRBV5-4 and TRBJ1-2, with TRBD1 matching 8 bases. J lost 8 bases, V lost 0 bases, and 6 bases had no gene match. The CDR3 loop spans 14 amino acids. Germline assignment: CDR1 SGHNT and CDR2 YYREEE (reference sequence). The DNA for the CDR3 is TGTGCCAGCAGCTTGGCCGGACAGGGTCGGGGCTACACCTTC. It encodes CASSLAGQGRGYTF.

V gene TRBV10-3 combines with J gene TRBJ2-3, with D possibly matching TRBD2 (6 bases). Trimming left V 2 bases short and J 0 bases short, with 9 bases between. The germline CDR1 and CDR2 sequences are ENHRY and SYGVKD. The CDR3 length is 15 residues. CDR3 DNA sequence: TGTGCCATCAGTGAGGAAGCGGGTAGCACAGATACGCAGTATTTT. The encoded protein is CAISEEAGSTDTQYF.

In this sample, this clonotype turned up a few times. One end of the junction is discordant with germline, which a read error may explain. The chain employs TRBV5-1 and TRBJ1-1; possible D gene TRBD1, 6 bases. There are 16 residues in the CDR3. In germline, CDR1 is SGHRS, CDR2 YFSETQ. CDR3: CASSRTPGHLNTEAFF. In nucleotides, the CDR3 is TGCGCCAGCAGCAGGACCCCGGGACACCTGAACACTGAGGCTTTCTTT.

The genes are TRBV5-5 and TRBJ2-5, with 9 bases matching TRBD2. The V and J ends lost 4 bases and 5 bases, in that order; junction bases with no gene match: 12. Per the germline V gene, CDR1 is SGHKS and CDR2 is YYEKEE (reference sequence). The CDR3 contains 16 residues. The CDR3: CASSPGLAGKVETQYF. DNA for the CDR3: TGTGCCAGCAGCCCTGGGCTAGCGGGGAAGGTTGAGACCCAGTACTTC.

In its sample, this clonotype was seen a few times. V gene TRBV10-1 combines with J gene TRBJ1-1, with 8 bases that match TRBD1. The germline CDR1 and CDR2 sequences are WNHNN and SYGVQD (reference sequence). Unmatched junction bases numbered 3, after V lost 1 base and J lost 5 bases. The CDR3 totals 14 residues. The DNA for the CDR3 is TGCGCCAGCAGTGAGTTCACAGGGGGAACTGAAGCTTTCTTT. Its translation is CASSEFTGGTEAFF.

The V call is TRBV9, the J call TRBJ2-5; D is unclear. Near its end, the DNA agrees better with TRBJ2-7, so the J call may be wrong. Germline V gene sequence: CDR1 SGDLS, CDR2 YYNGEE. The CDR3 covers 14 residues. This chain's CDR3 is CASSVGADGYEQYF. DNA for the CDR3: TGTGCCAGCAGCGTAGGGGCGGACGGCTACGAGCAGTACTTC.

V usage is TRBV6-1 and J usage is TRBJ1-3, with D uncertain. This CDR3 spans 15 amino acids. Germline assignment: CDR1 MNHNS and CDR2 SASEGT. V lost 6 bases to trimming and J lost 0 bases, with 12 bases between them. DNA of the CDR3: TGTGCCAGCAGCGGTAGAGAAGCCTCTGGAAACACCATATATTTT. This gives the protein CASSGREASGNTIYF.

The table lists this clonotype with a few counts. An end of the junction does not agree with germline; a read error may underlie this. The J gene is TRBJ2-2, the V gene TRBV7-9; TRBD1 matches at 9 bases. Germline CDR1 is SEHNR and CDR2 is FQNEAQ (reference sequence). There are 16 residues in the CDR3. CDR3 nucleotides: TGTGCCAGCAGCTGGGGGACAGGGAAGAACGCCGGGGAGCTGTTTTTT. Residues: CASSWGTGKNAGELFF.

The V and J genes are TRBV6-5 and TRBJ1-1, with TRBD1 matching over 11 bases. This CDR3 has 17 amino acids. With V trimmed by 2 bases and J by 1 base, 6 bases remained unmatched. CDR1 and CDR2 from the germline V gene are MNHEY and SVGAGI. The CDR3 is CASSYRPGQGGNTEAFF. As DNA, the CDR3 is TGTGCCAGCAGTTACCGACCGGGACAGGGGGGGAACACTGAAGCTTTCTTT.

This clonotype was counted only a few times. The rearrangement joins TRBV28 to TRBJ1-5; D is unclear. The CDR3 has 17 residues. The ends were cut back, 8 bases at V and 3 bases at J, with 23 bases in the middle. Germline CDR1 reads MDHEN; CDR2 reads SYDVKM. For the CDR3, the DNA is TGTGCCAGCGGCTCCCCCCTGCTCCAGGCAATCAATCAGCCCCAGCATTTT. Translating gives CASGSPLLQAINQPQHF.

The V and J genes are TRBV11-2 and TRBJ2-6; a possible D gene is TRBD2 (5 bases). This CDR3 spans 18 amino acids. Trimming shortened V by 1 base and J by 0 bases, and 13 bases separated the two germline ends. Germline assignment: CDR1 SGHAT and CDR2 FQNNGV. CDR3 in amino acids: CASSLVNLARSGANVLTF. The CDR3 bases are TGTGCCAGCAGCTTAGTAAATCTAGCCCGCTCTGGGGCCAACGTCCTGACTTTC.

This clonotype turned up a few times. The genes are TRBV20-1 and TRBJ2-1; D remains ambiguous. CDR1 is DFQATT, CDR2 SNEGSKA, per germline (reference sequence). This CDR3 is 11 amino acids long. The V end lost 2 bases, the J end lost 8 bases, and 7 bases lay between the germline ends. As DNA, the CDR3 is TGCAGTGCTAGACGAAAGGATGAGCAGTTCTTC. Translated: CSARRKDEQFF.

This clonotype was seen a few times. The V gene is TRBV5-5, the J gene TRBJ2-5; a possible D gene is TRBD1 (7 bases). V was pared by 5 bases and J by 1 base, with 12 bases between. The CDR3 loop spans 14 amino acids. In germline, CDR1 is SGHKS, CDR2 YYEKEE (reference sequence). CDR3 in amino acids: CASRRGTAQETQYF. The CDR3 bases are TGTGCCAGCAGACGCGGGACAGCCCAAGAGACCCAGTACTTC.

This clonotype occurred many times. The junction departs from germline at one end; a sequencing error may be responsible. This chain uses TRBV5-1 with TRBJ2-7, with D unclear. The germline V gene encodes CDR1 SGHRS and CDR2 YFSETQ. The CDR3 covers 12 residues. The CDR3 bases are TGTGCCAGCAGCTTAGTCCCCTACGAGCAGTACTTC. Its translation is CASSLVPYEQYF.

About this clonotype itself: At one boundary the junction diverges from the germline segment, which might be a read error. The CDR3 loop reads CATSRGKDSGGPLF. CDR3 nucleotides: TGTGCCACCAGCAGAGGGAAGGATAGCGGGGGGCCCTTATTC. The chain has TRBV15 and TRBJ2-5; 10 positions match TRBD2. Germline V gives CDR1 LNHNV, CDR2 YYDKDF (reference sequence). The CDR3 length is 14 residues.

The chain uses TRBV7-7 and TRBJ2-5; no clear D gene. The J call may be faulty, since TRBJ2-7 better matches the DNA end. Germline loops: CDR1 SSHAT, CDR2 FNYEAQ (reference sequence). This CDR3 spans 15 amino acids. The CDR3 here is CASSPYLDGSYEQYF. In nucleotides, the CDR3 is TGTGCCAGCAGCCCCTACCTGGACGGGTCCTACGAGCAGTACTTC.

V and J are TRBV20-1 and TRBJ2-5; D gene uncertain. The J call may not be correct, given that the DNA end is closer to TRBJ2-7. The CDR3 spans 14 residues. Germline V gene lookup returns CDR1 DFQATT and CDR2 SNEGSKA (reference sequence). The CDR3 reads CSVLETRSGYEQYF. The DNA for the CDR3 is TGCAGTGTTCTCGAGACTCGATCCGGCTACGAGCAGTACTTC.

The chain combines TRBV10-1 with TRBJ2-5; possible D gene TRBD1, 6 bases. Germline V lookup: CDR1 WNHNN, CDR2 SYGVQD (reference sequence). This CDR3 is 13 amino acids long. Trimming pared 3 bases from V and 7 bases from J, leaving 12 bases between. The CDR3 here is CASSDQGLGTQYF. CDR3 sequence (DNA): TGCGCCAGCAGTGACCAGGGGTTGGGGACCCAGTACTTC.

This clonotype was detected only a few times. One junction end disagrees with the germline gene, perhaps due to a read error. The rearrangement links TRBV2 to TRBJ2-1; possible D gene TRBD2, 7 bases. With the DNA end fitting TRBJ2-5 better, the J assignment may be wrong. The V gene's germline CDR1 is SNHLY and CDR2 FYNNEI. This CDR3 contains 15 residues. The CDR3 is CASRRGRGHQGTQYF. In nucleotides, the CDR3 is TGTGCCAGCCGAAGAGGGCGGGGGCACCAAGGGACCCAGTACTTC.

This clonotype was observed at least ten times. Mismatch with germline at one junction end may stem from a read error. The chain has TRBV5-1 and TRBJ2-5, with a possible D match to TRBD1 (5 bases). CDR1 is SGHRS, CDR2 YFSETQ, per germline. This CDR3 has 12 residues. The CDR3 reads CASSRDLETQYF. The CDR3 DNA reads TGTGCCAGCAGCAGGGATTTGGAGACCCAGTACTTC.

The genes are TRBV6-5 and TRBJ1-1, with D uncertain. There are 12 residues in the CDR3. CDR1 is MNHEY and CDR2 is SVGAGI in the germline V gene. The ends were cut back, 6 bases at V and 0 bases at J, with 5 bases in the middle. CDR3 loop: CASRTMNTEAFF. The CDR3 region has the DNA TGTGCCAGCAGGACAATGAACACTGAAGCTTTCTTT.

CDR3: CAWSEAFLQQYF. The CDR3 nucleotides read TGTGCCTGGAGTGAGGCCTTTCTTCAGCAGTACTTC. The chain uses TRBV30 and TRBJ2-7; D is undetermined. V was cut by 1 base and J by 8 bases, with 12 bases left in between. The CDR3 is made up of 12 amino acids. The germline gives CDR1 GTSNPN, CDR2 SVGIG (reference sequence).

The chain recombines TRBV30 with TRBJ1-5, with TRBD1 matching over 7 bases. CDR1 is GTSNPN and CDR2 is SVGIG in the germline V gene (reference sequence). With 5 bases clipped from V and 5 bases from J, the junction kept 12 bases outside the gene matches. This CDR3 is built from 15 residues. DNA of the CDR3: TGTGCCTGGGCCCTCCACAGGGGAGGCGATCAGCCCCAGCATTTT. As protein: CAWALHRGGDQPQHF.

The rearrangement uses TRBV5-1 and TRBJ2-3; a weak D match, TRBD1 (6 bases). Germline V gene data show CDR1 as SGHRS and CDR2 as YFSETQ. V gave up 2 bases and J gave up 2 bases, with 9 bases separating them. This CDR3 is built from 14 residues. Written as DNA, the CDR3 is TGCGCCAGCAGCTTTGACAGGATCACAGATACGCAGTATTTT. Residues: CASSFDRITDTQYF.